The entry below gives a single T cell receptor beta chain sequence along with its context. Its target is not known. One entry per CDR3 protein results from TCRdb running MiXCR on the RT-PCR reads. This sample yields about 800,000 distinct CDR3 sequences, of which 21% are seen a single time; roughly 10% belongs to the top ten. This entry belongs to a study of response to subunit inactivated influenza vaccine. With V trimmed by 1 base and J by 5 bases, 7 bases remained unmatched. Germline V gene sequence: CDR1 SNHLY, CDR2 FYNNEI. CDR3 length equals 15 residues. General study findings and limits: Each seasonal influenza vaccination, the authors suggested, recruits few new T cells.

The source material was PBMCs from blood, sampled approximately 5 days after vaccination. This clonotype originated in a man between 45 and 60 years old who received an inactivated influenza vaccine. This chain joins TRBV2 and TRBJ2-5, with 7 bases identical to TRBD1. The CDR3 protein is CASSEGQGHGETQYF. The DNA for the CDR3 is TGTGCCAGCAGTGAAGGACAGGGCCATGGGGAGACCCAGTACTTC.